The sequence of this T cell receptor (beta chain) was determined in a study of OX40 agonist ivuxolimab in advanced cancers. For the study at large: Dosing consisted of intravenous ivuxolimab at 0.01 to 10 mg/kg every 2 weeks. Patients were roughly 87% male with ages about 20 to 79, mean approximately 55.

Per the germline V gene, CDR1 is MNHNS and CDR2 is SASEGT. The CDR3 loop spans 15 amino acids. V lost 4 bases, J lost 4 bases, and 13 bases lay in between. TCRdb keeps only in-frame clones here, not all; method: immunoSEQ multiplex PCR. The table records just over 90,000 clones, 90% to 95% of them present only once. The specimen comprised CD4+ or CD8+ T cells sorted from blood, sampled in a trial of the OX40 agonist ivuxolimab. The TCR comes from an adult with an advanced solid tumor such as melanoma, head and neck, liver or kidney cancer. The genes are TRBV6-1 and TRBJ1-4; perhaps TRBD1 as D (6 bases). The CDR3 region is CASSVTGVLNEKLFF. The CDR3 DNA is TGTGCCAGCAGTGTGACAGGTGTTCTTAATGAAAAACTGTTTTTT.